A single sample is the source of the 28 T cell receptor beta chains below, sequenced in a study of shared T cell receptors in the human thymus. Sequencing was performed with immunoSEQ multiplex PCR; in TCRdb, only in-frame clones are kept and a portion is missing. The sample lists about 730,000 clones, roughly 88% occurring once. The sample was also reused in another study, on human thymus T cells.

The specimen was thymocytes. These receptor sequences come from a girl under three years old with a congenital heart defect.

The rearrangement uses TRBV7-9 and TRBJ2-2, with 10 bases lining up with TRBD1. CDR1 is SEHNR, CDR2 FQNEAQ, per germline (reference sequence). After removal of 10 bases from V and 3 bases from J, the junction contained 5 bases not matched to a gene. CDR3 size: 14 residues. CDR3 loop: CATGGTGDTGELFF. The CDR3 bases are TGTGCCACCGGCGGGACAGGGGACACCGGGGAGCTGTTTTTT. Variable domain in full (rest from reference TRBV7-9 and TRBJ2-2): DTGVSQNPRHKITKRGQNVTFRCDPISEHNRLYWYRQTLGQGPEFLTYFQNEAQLEKSRLLSDRFSAERPKGSFSTLEIQRTEQGDSAMYLCATGGTGDTGELFFGEGSRLTVL.

The chain has TRBV18 and TRBJ2-5; perhaps TRBD1 as D (5 bases). Germline V gene data show CDR1 as KGHSH and CDR2 as LQKENI. V was pared by 9 bases and J by 1 base, with 9 bases between. The CDR3 spans 12 residues. Here the CDR3 reads CASSTAQETQYF. The CDR3 nucleotides are TGTGCCAGTTCGACAGCCCAAGAGACCCAGTACTTC.

The rearrangement links TRBV6-6 to TRBJ1-4, with TRBD1 as a possible D gene (5 bases). The CDR3 is 15 residues long. Deletions cut 1 base from V and 4 bases from J, with 10 bases between. Germline CDR1 and CDR2: MNHNY and SVGAGI (reference sequence). Here the CDR3 DNA reads TGTGCCAGCAGTTACTTTACAGGCTATAATGAAAAACTGTTTTTT. It encodes CASSYFTGYNEKLFF.

The chain links TRBV7-3 to TRBJ2-2; TRBD1 matches 9 bases. CDR1 and CDR2 from the germline V gene are SGHTA and FQGTGA. This CDR3 spans 17 amino acids. With 8 bases clipped from V and 3 bases from J, the junction kept 13 bases outside the gene matches. Here the CDR3 reads CASLKTGGGSHTGELFF. CDR3 sequence (DNA): TGTGCCAGCCTAAAGACAGGGGGTGGTAGTCACACCGGGGAGCTGTTTTTT.

The chain joins TRBV5-1 to TRBJ1-2; 7 bases map to TRBD1. V lost 3 bases and J lost 4; bases outside the gene matches: 9. Looked up from germline, CDR1 is SGHRS and CDR2 is YFSETQ. CDR3 size: 15 residues. In DNA, the CDR3 is TGCGCCAGCAGCTCTGGAGGACAGGCCCTCTATGGCTACACCTTC. Its translation: CASSSGGQALYGYTF. Using reference TRBV5-1 and TRBJ1-2 for the parts outside the CDR3, the full variable domain is KAGVTQTPRYLIKTRGQQVTLSCSPISGHRSVSWYQQTPGQGLQFLFEYFSETQRNKGNFPGRFSGRQFSNSRSEMNVSTLELGDSALYLCASSSGGQALYGYTFGSGTRLTVV.

The J gene is TRBJ2-2, the V gene TRBV6-5; the D is unclear. Germline-derived CDR1 and CDR2 are MNHEY and SVGAGI. The length of the CDR3 is 14 residues. Deletions cut 4 bases from V and 1 base from J, with 7 bases between. The CDR3 region is CASSCQENTGELFF. The CDR3 coding sequence is TGTGCCAGCAGTTGCCAGGAGAACACCGGGGAGCTGTTTTTT.

As for this clone: The identical CDR3 is also encoded by other nucleotide sequences in the sample. The chain recombines TRBV15 with TRBJ2-7, with D perhaps TRBD2 (5 bases). CDR3 size: 13 residues. V was cut by 0 bases and J by 4 bases, with 7 bases left in between. Germline V CDR1 and CDR2: LNHNV, YYDKDF (reference sequence). The CDR3 DNA follows: TGTGCCACCAGCAGAGATCGCGGGTACGAGCAGTACTTC. It encodes CATSRDRGYEQYF.

The chain employs TRBV4-1 and TRBJ2-1; 11 positions match TRBD2. Germline CDR1 and CDR2: MGHRA and YSYEKL. The V and J ends lost 0 bases and 8 bases, in that order; junction bases with no gene match: 15. CDR3 size: 19 residues. The CDR3 region is CASSQEGGRLAGIKDEQFF. CDR3 sequence (DNA): TGCGCCAGCAGCCAAGAGGGGGGAAGACTAGCGGGAATCAAAGATGAGCAGTTCTTC.

The chain links TRBV6-1 to TRBJ1-2; 7 nucleotides align to TRBD1. V dropped 3 bases and J dropped 4; count of bases not matched to a gene: 14. The germline V gene encodes CDR1 MNHNS and CDR2 SASEGT. The CDR3 contains 17 residues. CDR3 coding DNA: TGTGCCAGCAGTGATTCCTTTGATCCGACAGGGACCTATGGCTACACCTTC. It specifies CASSDSFDPTGTYGYTF.

The chain joins TRBV7-3 to TRBJ2-3, with D perhaps TRBD2 (6 bases). The CDR3 loop spans 16 amino acids. Germline V gene data show CDR1 as SGHTA and CDR2 as FQGTGA. Trimming pared 0 bases from V and 11 bases from J, leaving 21 bases between. CDR3 sequence: CASSLTGGGAAQEQYF. Written as DNA, the CDR3 is TGTGCCAGCAGCTTAACGGGGGGTGGTGCAGCCCAAGAGCAGTATTTT. Variable domain in full (rest from reference TRBV7-3 and TRBJ2-3): GAGVSQTPSNKVTEKGKYVELRCDPISGHTALYWYRQSLGQGPEFLIYFQGTGAADDSGLPNDRFFAVRPEGSVSTLKIQRTERGDSAVYLCASSLTGGGAAQEQYFGPGTRLTVL.

CDR3 DNA: TGCGCCAGCAGCCAAGGACTAGGGGGACAGGGCTACGAGCAGTACTTC. Protein: CASSQGLGGQGYEQYF. J is TRBJ2-7 and V is TRBV4-1, with 9 bases aligning to TRBD1. The CDR3 sequence is 16 residues long. The V gene's germline CDR1 is MGHRA and CDR2 YSYEKL. Losses at the gene ends were 1 base for V and 3 bases for J; bases not matched to a gene: 7.

This rearrangement joins TRBV7-8 to TRBJ1-1; no clear D. The CDR3 is made up of 15 amino acids. V lost 1 base to trimming and J lost 2 bases, with 11 bases between them. The germline V gene encodes CDR1 SGHVS and CDR2 FQNEAQ. The CDR3 nucleotides read TGTGCCAGCAGCTTAGGGTTCGGGGTAAACACTGAAGCTTTCTTT. Translating gives CASSLGFGVNTEAFF.

The CDR3: CASTRRTGSHYGYTF. The CDR3 nucleotides read TGTGCCAGCACCCGGAGGACAGGGTCGCACTATGGCTACACCTTC. This rearrangement joins TRBV27 to TRBJ1-2; the match to TRBD1 covers 8 bases. This CDR3 has 15 amino acids. Trimming at V came to 7 bases and at J to 3 bases, leaving 10 bases not matched to a gene. Germline lookup yields CDR1 MNHEY and CDR2 SMNVEV (reference sequence).

The chain has TRBV10-3 and TRBJ1-1; maybe TRBD1 (6 bases). Germline V CDR1 and CDR2: ENHRY, SYGVKD. This CDR3 comprises 13 residues. The V end was cut by 6 bases, the J end by 7 bases, with 15 bases between. In nucleotides, the CDR3 is TGTGCCATCAGAGTGACAGGCGGCGGTGAAGCTTTCTTT. It translates to CAIRVTGGGEAFF.

The J gene is TRBJ2-1, the V gene TRBV7-9; D is unclear. CDR1 SEHNR and CDR2 FQNEAQ come from the germline V gene (reference sequence). The CDR3 covers 14 residues. V gave up 5 bases and J gave up 5 bases, with 13 bases separating them. CDR3 loop: CASSLSRDNNEQFF. The CDR3 nucleotides are TGTGCCAGCAGCCTGAGCAGAGACAACAATGAGCAGTTCTTC.

The V and J genes are TRBV9 and TRBJ1-2; TRBD1 matches 7 bases. Trimming at V came to 0 bases and at J to 3 bases, leaving 8 bases not matched to a gene. CDR3 length: 16 amino acids. Germline CDR1 SGDLS, CDR2 YYNGEE. CDR3 region: CASSVAETGQYYGYTF. The CDR3 nucleotides read TGTGCCAGCAGCGTAGCCGAGACAGGGCAGTACTATGGCTACACCTTC. Using reference TRBV9 and TRBJ1-2 for the parts outside the CDR3, the full variable domain is DSGVTQTPKHLITATGQRVTLRCSPRSGDLSVYWYQQSLDQGLQFLIQYYNGEERAKGNILERFSAQQFPDLHSELNLSSLELGDSALYFCASSVAETGQYYGYTFGSGTRLTVV.

The J gene is TRBJ2-3, the V gene TRBV20-1; a possible D gene is TRBD2 (6 bases). Trimming removed 6 bases from V and 4 bases from J, with 8 bases in between. The CDR3 is 11 residues long. Germline CDR1 DFQATT, CDR2 SNEGSKA (reference sequence). The CDR3 is CSAPGADTQYF. The CDR3, as DNA: TGCAGTGCCCCGGGGGCAGATACGCAGTATTTT.

The V call is TRBV6-1, the J call TRBJ2-2; 7 positions match TRBD2. The CDR3 runs 16 residues. Germline CDR1 and CDR2: MNHNS and SASEGT. With V trimmed by 3 bases and J by 4 bases, 8 bases remained unmatched. The CDR3 DNA is TGTGCCAGCAGTGAGGCTAGCGGACAAGTCACCGGGGAGCTGTTTTTT. As protein: CASSEASGQVTGELFF.

The chain couples TRBV5-4 to TRBJ1-1, with D tentatively TRBD1 (5 bases). Germline CDR1 is SGHNT and CDR2 is YYREEE (reference sequence). V lost 1 base to trimming and J lost 1 base, with 11 bases between them. There are 15 residues in the CDR3. The CDR3 region is CASSLPGHRNTEAFF. The CDR3 DNA reads TGTGCCAGCAGCTTGCCAGGACATCGGAACACTGAAGCTTTCTTT.

The count of this clone is one. The genes are TRBV4-3 and TRBJ2-7, with 8 nucleotides matching TRBD2. This CDR3 contains 15 residues. Germline CDR1 reads LGHNA; CDR2 reads YSLEER. Trimming cost V 0 bases and J 4 bases; bases outside gene matches: 5. The DNA of the CDR3 is TGCGCCAGCAGCCAAGATTCAAGCGGGGGATACGAGCAGTACTTC. It yields the protein CASSQDSSGGYEQYF.

The chain uses TRBV5-6 and TRBJ1-3, with D possibly TRBD1 on 5 matching bases. V lost 3 bases and J 6 bases, leaving 13 bases between the germline ends. The CDR3 has 14 amino acids. CDR1 and CDR2 (germline): SGHDT, YYEEEE. CDR3 bases: TGTGCCAGCAGCTACGTCTCGGGGGAAAACACCATATATTTT. Its protein product is CASSYVSGENTIYF.

The J gene is TRBJ2-1, the V gene TRBV5-5, with D perhaps TRBD2 (5 bases). CDR1 is SGHKS, CDR2 YYEKEE, per germline (reference sequence). The V gene lost 2 bases and the J gene lost 0 bases, with 15 bases spanning the gap. The CDR3 is made up of 17 amino acids. CDR3: CASSFRFVASSYNEQFF. CDR3 nucleotides: TGTGCCAGCAGCTTCCGATTCGTAGCGAGCTCCTACAATGAGCAGTTCTTC.

This clone appeared a single time. V gene TRBV27 combines with J gene TRBJ1-6, with 8 bases that match TRBD1. V trimming: 6 bases; J trimming: 14 bases; junction bases outside the gene matches: 9. The CDR3 has 13 amino acids. The germline V gene has CDR1 MNHEY and CDR2 SMNVEV (reference sequence). Here the CDR3 reads CASSRLGQGTLHF. In DNA form, the CDR3 reads TGTGCCAGCAGCCGCCTCGGACAGGGCACCCTCCACTTT.

The chain couples TRBV7-2 to TRBJ1-1, with TRBD1 matching over 7 bases. The CDR3 spans 16 residues. V was pared by 1 base and J by 3 bases, with 8 bases of the junction left unmatched. Per the germline V gene, CDR1 is SGHTA and CDR2 is FQGNSA. The CDR3 here is CASSLVGGQGDTEAFF. CDR3 nucleotide sequence: TGTGCCAGCAGCTTAGTAGGTGGGCAGGGGGACACTGAAGCTTTCTTT.

The chain joins TRBV27 to TRBJ1-6; TRBD1 matches at 8 bases. The CDR3 length is 15 residues. V lost 6 bases and J lost 4; bases outside the gene matches: 5. Germline V gene data show CDR1 as MNHEY and CDR2 as SMNVEV (reference sequence). The CDR3, as DNA: TGTGCCAGCAGGAACGGACAGGGATATAATTCACCCCTCCACTTT. This encodes CASRNGQGYNSPLHF.

The chain links TRBV14 to TRBJ2-7; 7 nucleotides line up with TRBD1. Germline CDR1 SGHDN, CDR2 FVKESK. The V and J ends lost 4 bases and 8 bases, in that order; junction bases with no gene match: 20. CDR3 size: 17 residues. Written as DNA, the CDR3 is TGTGCCAGCAGCCCTGTTCAGGGGGTAGCTGGGGTTCCCAAGCAGTACTTC. Its protein product is CASSPVQGVAGVPKQYF. The variable domain in full, completed from reference TRBV14 and TRBJ2-7, reads EAGVTQFPSHSVIEKGQTVTLRCDPISGHDNLYWYRRVMGKEIKFLLHFVKESKQDESGMPNNRFLAERTGGTYSTLKVQPAELEDSGVYFCASSPVQGVAGVPKQYFGPGTRLTVT.

The CDR3 nucleotides are TGTGCCAGTAGCCCGGGGGAGGACACTGAAGCTTTCTTT. Amino acids: CASSPGEDTEAFF. The V call is TRBV19, the J call TRBJ1-1, with a tentative D call TRBD1 (5 bases). CDR1 and CDR2 (germline): LNHDA, SQIVND (reference sequence). CDR3 length: 13 residues. V was clipped by 6 bases and J by 3 bases, with 11 bases between them.

V and J are TRBV6-5 and TRBJ2-3; 7 bases are a match to TRBD1. The CDR3 loop spans 14 amino acids. V lost 5 bases to trimming and J lost 5 bases; unmatched junction nucleotides: 7. The germline V gene encodes CDR1 MNHEY and CDR2 SVGAGI. CDR3 nucleotide sequence: TGTGCCAGCAGTCAACAGGGGTCGGGAGATACGCAGTATTTT. This codes for CASSQQGSGDTQYF.